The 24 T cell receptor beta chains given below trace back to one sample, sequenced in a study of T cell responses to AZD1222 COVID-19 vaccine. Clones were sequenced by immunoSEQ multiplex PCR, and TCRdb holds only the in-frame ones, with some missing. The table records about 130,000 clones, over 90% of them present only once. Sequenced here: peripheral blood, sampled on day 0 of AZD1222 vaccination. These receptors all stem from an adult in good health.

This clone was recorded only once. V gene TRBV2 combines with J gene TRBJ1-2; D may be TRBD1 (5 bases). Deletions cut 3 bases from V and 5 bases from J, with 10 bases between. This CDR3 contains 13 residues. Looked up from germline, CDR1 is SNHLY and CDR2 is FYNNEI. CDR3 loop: CASSEAPGYGYTF. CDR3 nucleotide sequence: TGTGCCAGCAGTGAGGCTCCAGGGTATGGCTACACCTTC.

The CDR3 nucleotides read TGTGCCAGTAGTATCGGCTCCCTAAAGAACACCGGGGAGCTGTTTTTT. Its protein is CASSIGSLKNTGELFF. V is TRBV19 and J is TRBJ2-2, with no clear D. This CDR3 is 16 amino acids long. The germline gives CDR1 LNHDA, CDR2 SQIVND (reference sequence). Deletions cut 3 bases from V and 1 base from J, with 12 bases between.

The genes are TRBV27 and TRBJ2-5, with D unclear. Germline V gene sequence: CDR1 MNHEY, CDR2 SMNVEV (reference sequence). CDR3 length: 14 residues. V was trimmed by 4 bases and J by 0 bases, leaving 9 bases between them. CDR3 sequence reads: CASSSIGYQETQYF. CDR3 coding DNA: TGTGCCAGCAGTTCTATCGGGTACCAAGAGACCCAGTACTTC.

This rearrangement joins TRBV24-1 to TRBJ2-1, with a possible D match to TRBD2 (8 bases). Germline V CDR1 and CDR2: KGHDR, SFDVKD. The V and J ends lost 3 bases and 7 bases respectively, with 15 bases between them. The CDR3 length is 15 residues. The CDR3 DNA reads TGTGCCACCAGTGATCCCGGGAGGGGGCTAAATGAGCAGTTCTTC. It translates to CATSDPGRGLNEQFF.

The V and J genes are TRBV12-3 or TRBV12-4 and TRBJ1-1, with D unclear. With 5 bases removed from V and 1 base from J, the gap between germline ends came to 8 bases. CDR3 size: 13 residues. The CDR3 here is CASSPPGNTEAFF. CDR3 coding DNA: TGTGCCAGCAGTCCTCCAGGGAACACTGAAGCTTTCTTT.

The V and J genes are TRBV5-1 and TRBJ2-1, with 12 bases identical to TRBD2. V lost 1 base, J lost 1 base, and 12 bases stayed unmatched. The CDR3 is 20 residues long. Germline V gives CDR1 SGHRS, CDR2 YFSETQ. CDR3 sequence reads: CASSLRVLAGGPGSYNEQFF. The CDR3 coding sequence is TGCGCCAGCAGCTTGAGGGTCCTAGCGGGGGGGCCAGGGTCCTACAATGAGCAGTTCTTC.

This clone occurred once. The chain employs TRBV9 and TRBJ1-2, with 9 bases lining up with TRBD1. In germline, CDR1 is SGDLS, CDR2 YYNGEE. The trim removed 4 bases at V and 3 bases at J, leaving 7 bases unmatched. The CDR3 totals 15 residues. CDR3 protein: CASSFGQGIYYGYTF. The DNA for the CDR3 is TGTGCCAGCAGCTTCGGACAGGGGATCTACTATGGCTACACCTTC.

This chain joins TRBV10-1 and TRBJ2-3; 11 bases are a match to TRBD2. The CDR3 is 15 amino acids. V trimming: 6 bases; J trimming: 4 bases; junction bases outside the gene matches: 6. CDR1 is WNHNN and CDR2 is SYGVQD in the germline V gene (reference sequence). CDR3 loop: CASSKLAGEADTQYF. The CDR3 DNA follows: TGCGCCAGCAGCAAACTAGCGGGAGAGGCAGATACGCAGTATTTT.

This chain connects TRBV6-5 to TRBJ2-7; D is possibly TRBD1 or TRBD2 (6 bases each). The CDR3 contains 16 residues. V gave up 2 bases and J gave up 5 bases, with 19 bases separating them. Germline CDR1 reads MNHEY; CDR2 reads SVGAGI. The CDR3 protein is CASSYLWRGRLNEQYF. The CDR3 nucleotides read TGTGCCAGCAGTTACCTCTGGAGGGGGAGGCTGAACGAGCAGTACTTC.

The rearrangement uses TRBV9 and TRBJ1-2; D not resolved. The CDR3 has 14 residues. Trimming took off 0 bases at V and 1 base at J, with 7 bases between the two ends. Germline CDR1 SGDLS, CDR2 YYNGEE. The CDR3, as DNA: TGTGCCAGCAGCGTAGCTACAAATAACTATGGCTACACCTTC. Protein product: CASSVATNNYGYTF.

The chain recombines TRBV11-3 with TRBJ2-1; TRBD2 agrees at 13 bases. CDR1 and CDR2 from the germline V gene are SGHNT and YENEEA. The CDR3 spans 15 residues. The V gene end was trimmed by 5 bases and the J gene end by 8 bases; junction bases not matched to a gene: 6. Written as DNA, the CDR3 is TGTGCCAGCAGCCCGGGACTAGCGGGGTGGGATGAGCAGTTCTTC. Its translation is CASSPGLAGWDEQFF. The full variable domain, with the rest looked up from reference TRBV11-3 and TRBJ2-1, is EAGVVQSPRYKIIEKKQPVAFWCNPISGHNTLYWYLQNLGQGPELLIRYENEEAVDDSQLPKDRFSAERLKGVDSTLKIQPAELGDSAVYLCASSPGLAGWDEQFFGPGTRLTVL.

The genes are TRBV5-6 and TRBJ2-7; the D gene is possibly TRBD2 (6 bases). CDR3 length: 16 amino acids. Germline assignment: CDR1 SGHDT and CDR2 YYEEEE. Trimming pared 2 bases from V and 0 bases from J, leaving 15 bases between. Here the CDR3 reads CASSFRGGASSYEQYF. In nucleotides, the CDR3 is TGTGCCAGCAGCTTTAGAGGAGGGGCTAGCTCCTACGAGCAGTACTTC.

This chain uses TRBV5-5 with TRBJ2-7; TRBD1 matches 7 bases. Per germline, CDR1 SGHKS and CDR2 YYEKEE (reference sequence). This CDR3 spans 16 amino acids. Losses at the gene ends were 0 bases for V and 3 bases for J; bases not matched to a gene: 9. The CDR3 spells CASSLGQGNYGYEQYF. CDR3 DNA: TGTGCCAGCAGCTTGGGACAGGGAAATTATGGCTACGAGCAGTACTTC.

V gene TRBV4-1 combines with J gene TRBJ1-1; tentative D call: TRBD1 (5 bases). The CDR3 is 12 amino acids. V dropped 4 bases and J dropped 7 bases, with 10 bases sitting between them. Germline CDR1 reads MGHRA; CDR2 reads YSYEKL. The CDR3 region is CASSLQGNEAFF. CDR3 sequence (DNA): TGCGCCAGCAGCCTCCAGGGTAATGAAGCTTTCTTT.

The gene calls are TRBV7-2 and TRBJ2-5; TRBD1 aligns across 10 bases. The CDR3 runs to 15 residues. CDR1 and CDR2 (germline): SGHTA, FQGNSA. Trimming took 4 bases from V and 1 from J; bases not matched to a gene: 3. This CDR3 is CASSSWTGGQETQYF. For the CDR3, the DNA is TGTGCCAGCAGCTCTTGGACAGGGGGCCAAGAGACCCAGTACTTC.

The CDR3 region has the DNA TGTGCCAGCAGTGAACAGAAGGCCACCAACGTCCTGACTTTC. Residues: CASSEQKATNVLTF. The chain combines TRBV6-1 with TRBJ2-6; no firm D call. Trimming removed 2 bases from V and 8 bases from J, with 10 bases in between. Per the germline V gene, CDR1 is MNHNS and CDR2 is SASEGT. The CDR3 is 14 residues long.

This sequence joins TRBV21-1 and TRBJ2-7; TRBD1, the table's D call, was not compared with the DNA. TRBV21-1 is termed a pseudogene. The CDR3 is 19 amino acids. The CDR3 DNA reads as TGTGCCAGCAGCAGGTTTCGGGACAGTAGCCGCCTTTCGCAGTACGAGCAGTACTTC. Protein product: CASSRFRDSSRLSQYEQYF.

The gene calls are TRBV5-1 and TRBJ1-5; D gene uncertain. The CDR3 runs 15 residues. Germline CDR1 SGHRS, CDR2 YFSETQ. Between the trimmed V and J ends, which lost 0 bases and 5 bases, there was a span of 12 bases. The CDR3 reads CASSLGSTEDQPQHF. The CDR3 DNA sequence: TGCGCCAGCAGCTTGGGCTCCACCGAGGATCAGCCCCAGCATTTT.

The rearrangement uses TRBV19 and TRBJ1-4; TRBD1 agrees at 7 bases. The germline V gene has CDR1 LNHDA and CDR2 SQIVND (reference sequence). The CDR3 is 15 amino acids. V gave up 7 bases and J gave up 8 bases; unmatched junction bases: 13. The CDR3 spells CASKKDTGVGEKLFF. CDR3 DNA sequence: TGTGCCAGTAAGAAGGATACAGGGGTGGGAGAAAAACTGTTTTTT.

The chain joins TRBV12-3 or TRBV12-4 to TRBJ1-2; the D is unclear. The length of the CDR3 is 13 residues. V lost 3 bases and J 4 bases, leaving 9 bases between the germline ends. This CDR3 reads CASSFEGLYGYTF. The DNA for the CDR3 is TGTGCCAGCAGTTTTGAGGGCCTCTATGGCTACACCTTC.

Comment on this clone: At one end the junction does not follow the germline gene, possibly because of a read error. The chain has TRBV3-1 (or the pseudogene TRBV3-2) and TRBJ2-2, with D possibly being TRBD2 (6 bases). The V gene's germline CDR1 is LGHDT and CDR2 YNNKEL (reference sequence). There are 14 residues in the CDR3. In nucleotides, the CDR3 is TGTGCCAGCAGACAAGGCGGGGACACCGGGGAGCTGTTTTTT. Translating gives CASRQGGDTGELFF.

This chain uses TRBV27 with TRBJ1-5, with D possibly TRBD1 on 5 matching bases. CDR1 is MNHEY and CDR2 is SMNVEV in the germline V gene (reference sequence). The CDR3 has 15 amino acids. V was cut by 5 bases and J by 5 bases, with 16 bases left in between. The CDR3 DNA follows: TGTGCCAGCAGTCCGGGGACTGGAGGCGATCAGCCCCAGCATTTT. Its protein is CASSPGTGGDQPQHF.

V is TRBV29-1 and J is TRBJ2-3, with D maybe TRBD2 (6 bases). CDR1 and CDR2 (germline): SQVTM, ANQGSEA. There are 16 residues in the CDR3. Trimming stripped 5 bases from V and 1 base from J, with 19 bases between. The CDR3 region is CSVTNIGTGGTDTQYF. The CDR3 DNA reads TGCAGCGTTACCAACATTGGGACTGGGGGCACAGATACGCAGTATTTT.

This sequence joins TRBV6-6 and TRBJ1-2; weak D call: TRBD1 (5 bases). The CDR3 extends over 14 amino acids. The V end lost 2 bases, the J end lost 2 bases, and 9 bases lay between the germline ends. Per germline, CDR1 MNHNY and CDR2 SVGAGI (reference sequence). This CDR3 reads CASSYLQGNYGYTF. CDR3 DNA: TGTGCCAGCAGTTACCTCCAGGGAAACTATGGCTACACCTTC.